The next 30 T cell receptor beta chains were all read from a single sample in a study of cytomegalovirus exposure and HLA in healthy donors. Both 60 Vbeta primers and 13 Jbeta primers went into the PCR. Some clones are missing from TCRdb's copy, which holds only in-frame ones; the method was immunoSEQ multiplex PCR. The profile shows around 130,000 clones, 79% of them singletons. Source material: PBMCs. These receptors originate from a man between 18 and 35 years old in good health and CMV-seronegative.

Here the CDR3 DNA reads TGCGCCAGCAGCTCGAGGGGGGGGCCGGAAAAACTGTTTTTT. Translating gives CASSSRGGPEKLFF. The rearrangement joins TRBV5-1 to TRBJ1-4, with D possibly matching TRBD1 (6 bases). Germline CDR1 is SGHRS and CDR2 is YFSETQ. V lost 3 bases to trimming and J lost 8 bases, with 14 bases between them. There are 14 residues in the CDR3.

For the CDR3, the DNA is TGCGCCAGCAGCGAAAAGACAGGGATGAACACTGAAGCTTTCTTT. It codes for CASSEKTGMNTEAFF. The chain is built from TRBV5-1 and TRBJ1-1, with 7 positions matching TRBD1. The CDR3 loop spans 15 amino acids. CDR1 and CDR2 from the germline V gene are SGHRS and YFSETQ. J lost 0 bases, V lost 4 bases, and 6 bases had no gene match.

The chain links TRBV7-3 to TRBJ2-1, with 11 bases matching TRBD2. The CDR3 spans 17 residues. Germline CDR1 and CDR2: SGHTA and FQGTGA. The junction had 12 bases not matched to a gene; V was cut back by 3 bases and J by 8 bases. The CDR3 DNA reads TGTGCCAGCAGCTTTACTAGCGGGAGAAGTTTATCGCATGAGCAGTTCTTC. Translating it yields CASSFTSGRSLSHEQFF.

The V gene is TRBV30, the J gene TRBJ2-7, with 10 bases aligning to TRBD2. The V and J ends lost 5 bases and 3 bases, in that order; junction bases with no gene match: 10. Germline lookup yields CDR1 GTSNPN and CDR2 SVGIG (reference sequence). This CDR3 is built from 15 residues. The CDR3 nucleotides are TGTGCCTGGTCACCGGGACTAGCGAATAACTACGAGCAGTACGTC. It is translated as CAWSPGLANNYEQYV.

The chain combines TRBV5-1 with TRBJ2-5, with 9 bases aligning to TRBD1. The DNA end is a closer match to TRBJ2-7, so the J assignment may be wrong. Germline V gene sequence: CDR1 SGHRS, CDR2 YFSETQ. The CDR3 extends over 15 amino acids. CDR3 loop: CASSPTTGGSYEQYF. CDR3 in DNA: TGCGCCAGCAGCCCAACGACAGGGGGAAGCTACGAGCAGTACTTC.

This clone has only a few counts. The chain couples TRBV19 to TRBJ2-1, with D possibly matching TRBD1 (6 bases). The germline CDR1 and CDR2 sequences are LNHDA and SQIVND (reference sequence). CDR3 length equals 13 residues. V was pared by 3 bases and J by 4 bases, with 7 bases between. In DNA, the CDR3 is TGTGCCAGTAGTATCACAGGGTACAATGAGCAGTTCTTC. The encoded protein is CASSITGYNEQFF.

V and J are TRBV29-1 and TRBJ2-2, with D possibly matching TRBD1 (6 bases). Trimming left V 6 bases short and J 7 bases short, with 21 bases between. From germline, CDR1 is SQVTM and CDR2 ANQGSEA. The CDR3 has 15 amino acids. The chain's CDR3 is CSVHPNRVSIGELFF. Here the CDR3 DNA reads TGCAGCGTCCACCCCAACAGGGTAAGTATCGGGGAGCTGTTTTTT.

This clone has just a few counts. The chain carries TRBV6-6 and TRBJ1-1; 7 bases map to TRBD1. The J segment lost 6 bases and the V segment lost 5 bases, leaving 3 bases of the junction unmatched. CDR1 is MNHNY, CDR2 SVGAGI, per germline (reference sequence). The CDR3 totals 12 residues. The CDR3 sequence is CASSTGDSEAFF. CDR3 nucleotide sequence: TGTGCCAGCAGTACAGGGGACTCTGAAGCTTTCTTT.

This rearrangement joins TRBV6-1 to TRBJ2-2; TRBD1 is a possible D gene (6 bases). The V end was cut by 6 bases, the J end by 5 bases, with 16 bases between. CDR1 is MNHNS and CDR2 is SASEGT in the germline V gene. CDR3 length: 15 residues. The CDR3 here is CASSLGTPSTGELFF. CDR3 DNA sequence: TGTGCCAGCAGCTTAGGGACACCCTCAACCGGGGAGCTGTTTTTT.

V and J are TRBV6-4 and TRBJ2-2; 10 nucleotides align to TRBD2. The V and J ends lost 2 bases and 3 bases, in that order; junction bases with no gene match: 0. The CDR3 extends over 15 amino acids. Germline-derived CDR1 and CDR2 are MRHNA and SNTAGT. In DNA form, the CDR3 reads TGTGCCAGCAGTGACGGACTAGCGGACACCGGGGAGCTGTTTTTT. The encoded protein is CASSDGLADTGELFF.

This clone was found once. This chain joins TRBV7-3 and TRBJ1-6; 10 positions agree with TRBD1. From germline, CDR1 is SGHTA and CDR2 FQGTGA. This CDR3 contains 16 residues. Trimming removed 2 bases from V and 7 bases from J; junction bases left unmatched: 5. The CDR3 region has the DNA TGTGCCAGCAGCTTAGTGTCGGGACAGGGGAATTCACCCCTCCACTTT. Translated, it gives CASSLVSGQGNSPLHF.

V and J are TRBV7-9 and TRBJ1-2, with unresolved D. Germline V gene lookup returns CDR1 SEHNR and CDR2 FQNEAQ (reference sequence). Trimming shortened V by 5 bases and J by 10 bases, and 14 bases separated the two germline ends. The CDR3 consists of 12 residues. CDR3 protein: CASSDSKAAYTF. The CDR3 DNA sequence: TGTGCCAGCAGCGATTCCAAAGCCGCCTACACCTTC.

The chain links TRBV6-1 to TRBJ1-2; D gene uncertain. Trimming stripped 3 bases from V and 2 bases from J, with 7 bases between. The germline gives CDR1 MNHNS, CDR2 SASEGT. The CDR3 covers 13 residues. The CDR3 protein is CASSESVNYGYTF. The CDR3 region has the DNA TGTGCCAGCAGTGAGTCGGTGAACTATGGCTACACCTTC.

The gene calls are TRBV28 and TRBJ2-7; 9 bases line up with TRBD2. V lost 5 bases to trimming and J lost 3 bases; unmatched junction nucleotides: 8. The CDR3 has 15 residues. CDR1 and CDR2 from the germline V gene are MDHEN and SYDVKM. CDR3 sequence reads: CASSLPLAGSYEQYF. The CDR3 nucleotides read TGTGCCAGCAGTCTTCCTCTAGCGGGAAGCTACGAGCAGTACTTC.

This chain connects TRBV7-8 to TRBJ2-5, with 12 bases matching TRBD1. This CDR3 has 21 residues. J was trimmed by 3 bases and V by 5 bases; bases with no gene match: 22. The V gene's germline CDR1 is SGHVS and CDR2 FQNEAQ. The CDR3 DNA reads as TGTGCCAGCAGCATTACCGGGACAGGGGGCTTCCTAACCCGGACAGAAGAGACCCAGTACTTC. It codes for CASSITGTGGFLTRTEETQYF.

V and J are TRBV28 and TRBJ2-3, with a tentative D call TRBD2 (6 bases). Germline-derived CDR1 and CDR2 are MDHEN and SYDVKM. V lost 6 bases and J lost 0, with 16 bases in between. The length of the CDR3 is 16 residues. The CDR3 coding sequence is TGTGCCAGCAGACCCACAATGAGCGGGAGCACAGATACGCAGTATTTT. Amino acid sequence: CASRPTMSGSTDTQYF.

V gene TRBV4-2 combines with J gene TRBJ1-3; tentative D call: TRBD1 (6 bases). The V and J ends lost 4 bases and 4 bases respectively, with 20 bases between them. This CDR3 spans 17 amino acids. Germline-derived CDR1 and CDR2 are LGHNA and YNFKEQ. CDR3 coding DNA: TGTGCCAGCAGCCGACCGGGGGGCGGGACCCTCGGAAACACCATATATTTT. Amino acids: CASSRPGGGTLGNTIYF.

The chain is built from TRBV5-8 and TRBJ2-1, with TRBD2 matching 8 bases. The CDR3 runs 14 residues. V shed 1 base and J 7 bases; nucleotides not matched to a gene: 4. The germline V gene has CDR1 SGHTS and CDR2 YDEGEE. Here the CDR3 reads CASSLLAGRNEQFF. The CDR3 DNA sequence: TGTGCCAGCAGCTTGCTAGCGGGTCGGAATGAGCAGTTCTTC.

This chain uses TRBV9 with TRBJ2-2, with D tentatively TRBD2 (6 bases). V lost 3 bases and J lost 2, with 14 bases in between. The germline gives CDR1 SGDLS, CDR2 YYNGEE. The CDR3 is made up of 16 amino acids. CDR3 residues: CASSAHAGTNTGELFF. Here the CDR3 DNA reads TGTGCCAGCAGCGCCCACGCGGGAACAAACACCGGGGAGCTGTTTTTT.

This clone is classed as medium-sized. V is TRBV13 and J is TRBJ2-4, with 7 nucleotides matching TRBD1. The trim removed 6 bases at V and 1 base at J, leaving 9 bases unmatched. This CDR3 is built from 16 residues. Germline V gene sequence: CDR1 PRHDT, CDR2 FYEKMQ (reference sequence). The CDR3 region has the DNA TGTGCCAGCAGAACCCGAGGGGGCTCGGCCAAAAACATTCAGTACTTC. As protein: CASRTRGGSAKNIQYF.

This chain connects TRBV7-8 to TRBJ2-2, with a possible D match to TRBD1 (6 bases). The CDR3 extends over 15 amino acids. V was pared by 5 bases and J by 4 bases, with 14 bases between. The V gene's germline CDR1 is SGHVS and CDR2 FQNEAQ. CDR3 in amino acids: CASSPRTVSTGELFF. Written as DNA, the CDR3 is TGTGCCAGCAGCCCGAGGACAGTCAGCACCGGGGAGCTGTTTTTT.

V gene TRBV6-6 combines with J gene TRBJ2-2, with 9 bases fitting TRBD1. This CDR3 has 16 residues. Germline V CDR1 and CDR2: MNHNY, SVGAGI (reference sequence). V shed 0 bases, J shed 4 bases, and the junction held 3 bases outside the gene matches. CDR3 nucleotides: TGTGCCAGCAGTTACTCCGGGACAGGGATCACCGGGGAGCTGTTTTTT. Translated: CASSYSGTGITGELFF.

The J gene is TRBJ1-4, the V gene TRBV5-4, with D maybe TRBD1 (6 bases). CDR1 SGHNT and CDR2 YYREEE come from the germline V gene (reference sequence). Trimming pared 2 bases from V and 11 bases from J, leaving 16 bases between. The CDR3 extends over 14 amino acids. The CDR3 DNA reads TGTGCCAGCAGCTTCGTTCCAGGGGATGGGAAACTGTTTTTT. Its protein product is CASSFVPGDGKLFF.

CDR3 DNA sequence: TGTGCCAGCAGGGAATTTCGGGGAGGCACTGAAGCTTTCTTT. It codes for CASREFRGGTEAFF. The chain is built from TRBV2 and TRBJ1-1; D gene unclear. V lost 6 bases to trimming and J lost 4 bases, with 15 bases between them. CDR3 length equals 14 residues. Germline-derived CDR1 and CDR2 are SNHLY and FYNNEI.

This clone was found once. The chain's CDR3 is CASSLAPLTAQETQYF. CDR3 DNA sequence: TGCGCCAGCAGCTTGGCCCCTTTGACAGCCCAAGAGACCCAGTACTTC. This sequence joins TRBV5-1 and TRBJ2-5, with TRBD1 as a possible D gene (5 bases). Germline loops: CDR1 SGHRS, CDR2 YFSETQ. This CDR3 has 16 residues. V gave up 0 bases and J gave up 1 base, with 13 bases separating them. The variable domain in full, completed from reference TRBV5-1 and TRBJ2-5, reads KAGVTQTPRYLIKTRGQQVTLSCSPISGHRSVSWYQQTPGQGLQFLFEYFSETQRNKGNFPGRFSGRQFSNSRSEMNVSTLELGDSALYLCASSLAPLTAQETQYFGPGTRLLVL.

As concerns this clone: At one boundary the junction diverges from the germline segment, which might be a read error. The chain is built from TRBV7-9 and TRBJ2-7; D is possibly TRBD2 (6 bases). The CDR3 length is 15 residues. CDR1 SEHNR and CDR2 FQNEAQ come from the germline V gene (reference sequence). The CDR3 region is CSSSPRGAGSYEQYF. In DNA form, the CDR3 reads TGTTCCAGCAGCCCGCGGGGAGCCGGCAGCTACGAGCAGTACTTC. The variable domain in full, with the rest retrieved from reference TRBV7-9 and TRBJ2-7, is DTGVSQNPRHKITKRGQNVTFRCDPISEHNRLYWYRQTLGQGPEFLTYFQNEAQLEKSRLLSDRFSAERPKGSFSTLEIQRTEQGDSAMYLCSSSPRGAGSYEQYFGPGTRLTVT.

CDR3 in amino acids: CASSLPGTAQETQYF. CDR3 coding DNA: TGTGCCAGCAGCCTGCCCGGGACAGCCCAAGAGACCCAGTACTTC. The J gene is TRBJ2-5, the V gene TRBV5-4, with 7 nucleotides matching TRBD1. Germline V gives CDR1 SGHNT, CDR2 YYREEE (reference sequence). Losses at the gene ends were 4 bases for V and 1 base for J; bases not matched to a gene: 7. The CDR3 length is 15 residues.

The chain couples TRBV7-8 to TRBJ1-1, with 8 positions matching TRBD1. The CDR3 contains 17 residues. Trimming cost V 4 bases and J 3 bases; bases outside gene matches: 13. The germline V gene encodes CDR1 SGHVS and CDR2 FQNEAQ. The CDR3 region is CASSSHGQGVSDTEAFF. The DNA of the CDR3 is TGTGCCAGCAGCTCTCACGGACAGGGTGTTTCGGACACTGAAGCTTTCTTT.

The sample holds a few counts of this clone. The J gene is TRBJ2-1, the V gene TRBV6-5; TRBD2 matches 9 bases. The V gene end was trimmed by 6 bases and the J gene end by 6 bases; junction bases not matched to a gene: 3. In germline, CDR1 is MNHEY, CDR2 SVGAGI. This CDR3 comprises 13 residues. CDR3 sequence: CASRTSGSNEQFF. As DNA, the CDR3 is TGTGCCAGCAGGACTAGCGGCTCCAATGAGCAGTTCTTC.

This clone was observed a handful of times. The V gene is TRBV4-3, the J gene TRBJ1-1; the D gene is possibly TRBD1 (5 bases). V lost 0 bases and J lost 5, with 19 bases in between. The V gene's germline CDR1 is LGHNA and CDR2 YSLEER. The CDR3 runs to 17 residues. The CDR3, as DNA: TGCGCCAGCAGCCAAGATCCCCCAGGGAATTACGGGACTGAAGCTTTCTTT. Translating gives CASSQDPPGNYGTEAFF.